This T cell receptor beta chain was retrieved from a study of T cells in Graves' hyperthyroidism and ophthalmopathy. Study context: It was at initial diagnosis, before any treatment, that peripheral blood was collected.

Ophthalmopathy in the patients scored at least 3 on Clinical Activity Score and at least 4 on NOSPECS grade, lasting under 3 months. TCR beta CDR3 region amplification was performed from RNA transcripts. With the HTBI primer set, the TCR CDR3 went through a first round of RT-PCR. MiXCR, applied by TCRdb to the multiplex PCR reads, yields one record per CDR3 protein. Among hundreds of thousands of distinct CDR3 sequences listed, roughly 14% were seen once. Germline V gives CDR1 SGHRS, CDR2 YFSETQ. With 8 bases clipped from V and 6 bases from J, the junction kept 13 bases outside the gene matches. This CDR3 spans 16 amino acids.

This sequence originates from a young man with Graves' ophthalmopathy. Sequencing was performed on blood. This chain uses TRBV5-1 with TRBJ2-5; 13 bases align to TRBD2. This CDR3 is CASRTGLAGPRKTQYF. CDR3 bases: TGCGCCAGTAGAACGGGACTAGCGGGACCAAGGAAGACCCAGTACTTC. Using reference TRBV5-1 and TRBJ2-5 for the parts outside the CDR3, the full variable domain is KAGVTQTPRYLIKTRGQQVTLSCSPISGHRSVSWYQQTPGQGLQFLFEYFSETQRNKGNFPGRFSGRQFSNSRSEMNVSTLELGDSALYLCASRTGLAGPRKTQYFGPGTRLLVL.